This TCR beta chain was captured by sequencing in a study of blood T cell repertoires in COVID-19. Profiling relied on immunoSEQ multiplex PCR, and the TCRdb table lists in-frame clones only, not all of them. The sample holds about 380,000 clones, roughly 86% seen once. With 2 bases removed from V and 5 bases from J, the gap between germline ends came to 26 bases. Germline lookup yields CDR1 SGHNT and CDR2 YYREEE (reference sequence). The CDR3 covers 18 residues. In its sample, this clone was seen a few times. The gene calls are TRBV5-4 and TRBJ2-7; tentatively, D is TRBD1 (6 bases). Source material: peripheral blood. The source of this sequence is a human donor with acute or convalescent COVID-19. The donor label of this sample is uncertain. The CDR3 region is CASSLGGQPLRVRNEQYF. The CDR3 region has the DNA TGTGCCAGCAGCTTAGGTGGACAGCCCCTCCGTGTCCGAAACGAGCAGTACTTC.